This TCR beta chain comes out of a study of blood T cell repertoires in COVID-19. Study in general: The United States, Italy and Spain provided the acute and convalescent COVID-19 samples.

V trimming: 4 bases; J trimming: 2 bases; junction bases outside the gene matches: 6. Germline lookup yields CDR1 SGHNT and CDR2 YYREEE (reference sequence). The CDR3 covers 15 residues. This clone has just one count. The assay was immunoSEQ multiplex PCR, and TCRdb's table has in-frame clones only and misses some. Among about 61,000 clones, around 87% were seen once, and the ten largest hold approximately 7%. This rearrangement joins TRBV5-4 to TRBJ1-2; 9 nucleotides align to TRBD1. The clonotype was recovered from a man aged 60 to 75 with acute or convalescent COVID-19. Material: peripheral blood. The CDR3 DNA sequence: TGTGCCAGCAGCCCGGACAGGGGAGGGAACTATGGCTACACCTTC. It encodes CASSPDRGGNYGYTF.